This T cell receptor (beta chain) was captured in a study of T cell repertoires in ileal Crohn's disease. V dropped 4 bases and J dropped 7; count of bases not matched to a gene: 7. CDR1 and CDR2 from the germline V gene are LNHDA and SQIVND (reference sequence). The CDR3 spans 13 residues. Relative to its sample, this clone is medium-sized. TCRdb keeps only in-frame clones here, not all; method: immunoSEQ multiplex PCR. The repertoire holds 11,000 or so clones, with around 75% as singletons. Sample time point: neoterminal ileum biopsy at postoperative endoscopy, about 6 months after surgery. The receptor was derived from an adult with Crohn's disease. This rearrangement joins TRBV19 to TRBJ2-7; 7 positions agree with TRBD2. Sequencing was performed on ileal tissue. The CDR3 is CASSTSAGKEQYF. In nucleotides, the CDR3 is TGTGCCAGTAGTACGTCAGCGGGAAAGGAGCAGTACTTC.